The rows below give T cell receptor beta chains drawn from one sample of a study of cytomegalovirus exposure and HLA in healthy donors. The data were produced by immunoSEQ multiplex PCR, yet TCRdb's version contains in-frame clones alone and is incomplete. The repertoire includes 250,000 to 350,000 clones, 80% to 90% of them detected once, and roughly 4% sits in the top ten. Sample: PBMCs. All receptors come from a man in his forties in good health and CMV-seropositive. The CDR3 runs from the conserved cysteine through the conserved F or W. Fields, in order: V gene, D gene, J gene, CDR3 protein. D genes are given only for firm matches.

>TRBV4-2|TRBD1|TRBJ1-5
CASSQAGTADSNQPQHF
>TRBV27|-|TRBJ2-1
CASSGGTVYNEQFF
>TRBV15|TRBD1|TRBJ2-2
CATSKGQGGNTGELFF
>TRBV6-5|-|TRBJ1-1
CASSYFGTTEAFF
>TRBV28|-|TRBJ2-4
CASSSGGMDIQYF
>TRBV7-9|-|TRBJ2-3
CASSLISSGRELYTQYF
>TRBV4-1|-|TRBJ2-3
CASSQERSSTDTQYF
>TRBV29-1|-|TRBJ2-1
CSVEPRDTNNEQFF
>TRBV30|-|TRBJ1-4
CAWSSEGQPGGNEKLFF
>TRBV4-2|TRBD1|TRBJ2-1
CASSQDRTGVDNEQFF
>TRBV5-1|TRBD1|TRBJ1-3
CASSWTQGAGNTIYF
>TRBV9|-|TRBJ2-1
CASSPRDPGTYNEQFF